These T cell receptor beta chains were read from a single sample in a study of STAT5B mutations in CD4+ large granular lymphocyte leukemia. Sequencing used immunoSEQ multiplex PCR; TCRdb keeps in-frame clones, though not all of them. The data show 30,000 to 40,000 clones, approximately 69% seen once. What was sequenced was CD4+ T cells from blood buffy coats. All receptors come from a human donor in good health. Each CDR3 is given with its conserved first and last residue. The D gene is left open where the match is weak. Expanded clones are given a class, and other clones once, few, many or no size at all.

clone_size: .
d_call: .
j_call: TRBJ1-6
v_call: TRBV5-4
cdr3_nt: TGTGCCAGCAGCTTGGACAGAGATTCACCCCTCCACTTT
cdr3_aa: CASSLDRDSPLHF

clone_size: .
d_call: TRBD1
j_call: TRBJ2-5
v_call: TRBV4-1
cdr3_nt: TGCGCCAGCAGCCACCGGGACAGGTCACAAGAGACCCAGTACTTC
cdr3_aa: CASSHRDRSQETQYF

clone_size: few
d_call: .
j_call: TRBJ2-2
v_call: TRBV7-2
cdr3_nt: TGTGCCAGCAGCTTAGGAAGAGCTACCAACACCGGGGAGCTGTTTTTT
cdr3_aa: CASSLGRATNTGELFF

clone_size: .
d_call: .
j_call: TRBJ2-2
v_call: TRBV7-7
cdr3_nt: TGTGCCAGCAGTCGATCAACCGGCGGGGAGCTGTTTTTT
cdr3_aa: CASSRSTGGELFF

clone_size: .
d_call: .
j_call: TRBJ2-2
v_call: TRBV25-1
cdr3_nt: TGTGCCAGCAGTCCCGCCCAACAGGGCCGGGAGCTGTTTTTT
cdr3_aa: CASSPAQQGRELFF

clone_size: .
d_call: .
j_call: TRBJ1-2
v_call: TRBV25-1
cdr3_nt: TGTGCCAGCAGCCAGGGTTTGGGTTGGGGCTACACCTTC
cdr3_aa: CASSQGLGWGYTF

clone_size: .
d_call: TRBD1
j_call: TRBJ2-5
v_call: TRBV15
cdr3_nt: TGTGCCACCAGCAGGAGACAGGGTTGGGAGACCCAGTACTTC
cdr3_aa: CATSRRQGWETQYF

clone_size: .
d_call: .
j_call: TRBJ2-3
v_call: TRBV7-9
cdr3_nt: TGTGCCAGCAGCTTACAAGCAGATACGCAGTATTTT
cdr3_aa: CASSLQADTQYF

clone_size: few
d_call: .
j_call: TRBJ1-2
v_call: TRBV9
cdr3_nt: TGTGCCAGCAGCGCAGATCTCTGGCCGAGTGATGGCTACACCTTC
cdr3_aa: CASSADLWPSDGYTF

clone_size: few
d_call: .
j_call: TRBJ1-2
v_call: TRBV6-1
cdr3_nt: TGTGCCAGCAGTGAATCGATGGGACGTACGTATGGCTACACCTTC
cdr3_aa: CASSESMGRTYGYTF

clone_size: .
d_call: .
j_call: TRBJ2-7
v_call: TRBV6-6
cdr3_nt: TGTGCCAGCAGTTCCCCACCCAGCTCTACCTACGAGCAGTACTTC
cdr3_aa: CASSSPPSSTYEQYF

clone_size: .
d_call: .
j_call: TRBJ1-6
v_call: TRBV21-1
cdr3_nt: TGTGCCAGCACCTCCCCCCTCCACTTT
cdr3_aa: CASTSPLHF

clone_size: .
d_call: TRBD1
j_call: TRBJ1-2
v_call: TRBV29-1
cdr3_nt: TGCAGCGTGCGGACAGGGAAAATTGCCTATGGCTACACCTTC
cdr3_aa: CSVRTGKIAYGYTF

clone_size: once
d_call: TRBD2
j_call: TRBJ2-5
v_call: TRBV6-1
cdr3_nt: TGTGCCAGCAGTGACGACAGGACTAGCCTGTGGCAAGAGACCCAGTACTTC
cdr3_aa: CASSDDRTSLWQETQYF

clone_size: .
d_call: .
j_call: TRBJ1-5
v_call: TRBV4-2
cdr3_nt: TGTGCCAGCAGCCAAGAAAGCCCGGGTTCTAGCAATCAGCCCCAGCATTTT
cdr3_aa: CASSQESPGSSNQPQHF

clone_size: .
d_call: TRBD1
j_call: TRBJ2-3
v_call: TRBV30
cdr3_nt: TGTGCCTGGAGTCCAGGGGGCATTAGCACAGATACGCAGTATTTT
cdr3_aa: CAWSPGGISTDTQYF

clone_size: .
d_call: .
j_call: TRBJ1-6
v_call: TRBV30
cdr3_nt: TGTGCCTGGACCCAGGGTAGAGGCTCACCCCTCCACTTT
cdr3_aa: CAWTQGRGSPLHF

clone_size: few
d_call: .
j_call: TRBJ2-7
v_call: TRBV5-6
cdr3_nt: TGTGCCAGCAGCAAAGGGGAGTACACCTACGAGCAGTACTTC
cdr3_aa: CASSKGEYTYEQYF

clone_size: .
d_call: TRBD2
j_call: TRBJ2-3
v_call: TRBV30
cdr3_nt: TGTGCCTGGAGTCGGGGACTAGCGACAGATACGCAGTATTTT
cdr3_aa: CAWSRGLATDTQYF

clone_size: .
d_call: TRBD2
j_call: TRBJ2-3
v_call: TRBV7-2
cdr3_nt: TGTGCCAGCAGCTTAGGATGGTTGCGGGGGGCCATAGATACGCAGTATTTT
cdr3_aa: CASSLGWLRGAIDTQYF

clone_size: .
d_call: .
j_call: TRBJ2-5
v_call: TRBV5-1
cdr3_nt: TGCGCCAGCAGCTTGGTCGGCAGGTCCTCCCAGTACTTC
cdr3_aa: CASSLVGRSSQYF

clone_size: .
d_call: .
j_call: TRBJ2-7
v_call: TRBV28
cdr3_nt: TGTGCCAGCAGTCCGGGACCACCCAAGCAGTACTTC
cdr3_aa: CASSPGPPKQYF

clone_size: few
d_call: .
j_call: TRBJ1-5
v_call: TRBV10-1
cdr3_nt: TGCGCCAGCAGTGAGTCAGTCGGTCAGCCCCAGCATTTT
cdr3_aa: CASSESVGQPQHF

clone_size: .
d_call: .
j_call: TRBJ1-2
v_call: TRBV6-1
cdr3_nt: TGTGCCAGCAGTGAATCCGGGGGAACCCCTTCCTATGGCTACACCTTC
cdr3_aa: CASSESGGTPSYGYTF

clone_size: once
d_call: .
j_call: TRBJ1-1
v_call: TRBV9
cdr3_nt: TGTGCCAGCAGCGTAGGGGGGGGGCAAATGAACACTGAAGCTTTCTTT
cdr3_aa: CASSVGGGQMNTEAFF

clone_size: few
d_call: TRBD1
j_call: TRBJ1-2
v_call: TRBV28
cdr3_nt: TGTGCCAGCACTCAGGGGGTTGCCTATGGCTACACCTTC
cdr3_aa: CASTQGVAYGYTF

clone_size: .
d_call: TRBD1
j_call: TRBJ1-4
v_call: TRBV29-1
cdr3_nt: TGCAGCGTTGTCGGCAGGGGGGTTACGGGATCTGAAAAACTGTTTTTT
cdr3_aa: CSVVGRGVTGSEKLFF

clone_size: .
d_call: .
j_call: TRBJ1-2
v_call: TRBV6-5
cdr3_nt: TGTGCCAGCAGTTACGCCCTGCGGAGTCGTGGCTACACCTTC
cdr3_aa: CASSYALRSRGYTF

clone_size: few
d_call: .
j_call: TRBJ1-1
v_call: TRBV19
cdr3_nt: TGTGCCACCGACAGCCGTGGGCTCACTGAAGCTTTCTTT
cdr3_aa: CATDSRGLTEAFF

clone_size: once
d_call: .
j_call: TRBJ2-7
v_call: TRBV5-1
cdr3_nt: TGCGCCAGCAGCCCTCGGGTTAACTCCTACGAGCAGTACTTC
cdr3_aa: CASSPRVNSYEQYF

clone_size: few
d_call: .
j_call: TRBJ1-2
v_call: TRBV6-1
cdr3_nt: TGTGCCAGCCTGGTTTGGGGAGCCAACTATGGCTACACCTTC
cdr3_aa: CASLVWGANYGYTF

clone_size: .
d_call: TRBD2
j_call: TRBJ2-1
v_call: TRBV29-1
cdr3_nt: TGCAGCGCCCGGGACGGGGGGGCCTACAATGAGCAGTTCTTC
cdr3_aa: CSARDGGAYNEQFF

clone_size: .
d_call: .
j_call: TRBJ2-5
v_call: TRBV9
cdr3_nt: TGTGCCAGCAGCGTGAGTCCAAGGGGAGAGACCCAGTACTTC
cdr3_aa: CASSVSPRGETQYF

clone_size: .
d_call: .
j_call: TRBJ1-6
v_call: TRBV11-2
cdr3_nt: TGTGCCAGCAGCTTAAATAATTCACCCCTCCACTTT
cdr3_aa: CASSLNNSPLHF

clone_size: .
d_call: .
j_call: TRBJ1-3
v_call: TRBV7-9
cdr3_nt: TGTGCCAGCAGCTTAGTGGGGGAAAACACCATATATTTT
cdr3_aa: CASSLVGENTIYF

clone_size: .
d_call: .
j_call: TRBJ1-3
v_call: TRBV9
cdr3_nt: TGTGCCAGCGGCCCCGGAGGGGCAAATGGAAACACCATATATTTT
cdr3_aa: CASGPGGANGNTIYF

clone_size: few
d_call: TRBD1
j_call: TRBJ2-5
v_call: TRBV6-5
cdr3_nt: TGTGCCAGCAGTTCGACAGGGAACCCAGAGACCCAGTACTTC
cdr3_aa: CASSSTGNPETQYF

clone_size: .
d_call: TRBD1
j_call: TRBJ1-1
v_call: TRBV6-1
cdr3_nt: TGTGCCAGCAGTGTACCGGGACAGAGCGTTGAAGCTTTCTTT
cdr3_aa: CASSVPGQSVEAFF

clone_size: .
d_call: .
j_call: TRBJ1-3
v_call: TRBV19
cdr3_nt: TGTGCCAGTAGTCGGGGCCTAGGAAACACCATATATTTT
cdr3_aa: CASSRGLGNTIYF

clone_size: .
d_call: .
j_call: TRBJ1-5
v_call: TRBV6-5
cdr3_nt: TGTGCCAGCACCCCACGGCATTTT
cdr3_aa: CASTPRHF

clone_size: few
d_call: .
j_call: TRBJ1-5
v_call: TRBV7-6
cdr3_nt: TGTGCCAGCAGCCTATACAGAAATCAGCCCCAGCATTTT
cdr3_aa: CASSLYRNQPQHF

clone_size: once
d_call: .
j_call: TRBJ2-5
v_call: TRBV5-1
cdr3_nt: TGCGCCAGCAGCTCGAGGGGGGGAGAGACCCAGTACTTC
cdr3_aa: CASSSRGGETQYF

clone_size: few
d_call: .
j_call: TRBJ1-4
v_call: TRBV29-1
cdr3_nt: TGCAGCGTACAGGGAGTTCCTTCTTCAACTAATGAAAAACTGTTTTTT
cdr3_aa: CSVQGVPSSTNEKLFF

clone_size: .
d_call: .
j_call: TRBJ1-4
v_call: TRBV4-1
cdr3_nt: TGCGCCAGCAGCCAAGTTCTCCAGAAGAATGAAAAACTGTTTTTT
cdr3_aa: CASSQVLQKNEKLFF

clone_size: .
d_call: TRBD1
j_call: TRBJ2-7
v_call: TRBV6-6
cdr3_nt: TGTGCCAGCAGTTGGACAGGCTATGACTACGAGCAGTACTTC
cdr3_aa: CASSWTGYDYEQYF

clone_size: few
d_call: .
j_call: TRBJ2-1
v_call: TRBV29-1
cdr3_nt: TGCAGCGTTCTTGGGCCAGGGGGGACTCGAGGATCCTACAATGAGCAGTTCTTC
cdr3_aa: CSVLGPGGTRGSYNEQFF

clone_size: .
d_call: .
j_call: TRBJ1-2
v_call: TRBV28
cdr3_nt: TGTGCGGAGGCGGAGGGGACTTACTATGGCTACACCTTC
cdr3_aa: CAEAEGTYYGYTF

clone_size: .
d_call: TRBD1
j_call: TRBJ2-5
v_call: TRBV28
cdr3_nt: TGTGCCAGCAGTTCTCGGTTAGGACAGGGGGGAAAAGAGACCCAGTACTTC
cdr3_aa: CASSSRLGQGGKETQYF

clone_size: .
d_call: TRBD1
j_call: TRBJ2-1
v_call: TRBV6-1
cdr3_nt: TGTGCCAGCATTGGGACAGTGGAGCAGTTCTTC
cdr3_aa: CASIGTVEQFF

clone_size: .
d_call: .
j_call: TRBJ1-4
v_call: TRBV4-3
cdr3_nt: TGCGCCAGCAGCCAAGGGGACACTAATGAAAAACTGTTTTTT
cdr3_aa: CASSQGDTNEKLFF

clone_size: .
d_call: .
j_call: TRBJ2-3
v_call: TRBV9
cdr3_nt: TGTGCCAGCAGCCGGCCCCCGCACATCACAGATACGCAGTATTTT
cdr3_aa: CASSRPPHITDTQYF

clone_size: few
d_call: .
j_call: TRBJ2-5
v_call: TRBV2
cdr3_nt: TGTGCCAGCGGGACGGTCCAAGAGACCCAGTACTTC
cdr3_aa: CASGTVQETQYF

clone_size: few
d_call: .
j_call: TRBJ1-2
v_call: TRBV6-5
cdr3_nt: TGTGCCAGCAGCCCGGCAAACTATGGCTACACCTTC
cdr3_aa: CASSPANYGYTF

clone_size: .
d_call: TRBD2
j_call: TRBJ2-2
v_call: TRBV14
cdr3_nt: TGTGCCAGCAGCCTTAGAGGTCTGCGGGGGGGACCGAACACCGGGGAGCTGTTTTTT
cdr3_aa: CASSLRGLRGGPNTGELFF